This entry concerns a single T cell receptor (beta chain). One Seattle source followed patients from active infection through their disease course. The CDR3 loop spans 15 amino acids. V gave up 3 bases and J gave up 7 bases; unmatched junction bases: 4. Germline assignment: CDR1 SGDLS and CDR2 YYNGEE. The data belong to a study of blood T cell repertoires in COVID-19. Per the original methods: Researchers report that nucleated cell counts were estimated from reference gene primer amplification. Using immunoSEQ multiplex PCR, the repertoire was profiled, and TCRdb retains in-frame clones only, with some absent. The D gene and trimming were derived from the DNA, and the V and J assignments and clone size from that table. This sample has approximately 500,000 clones, with 89% found just once.

This rearrangement joins TRBV9 to TRBJ2-1, with 13 positions matching TRBD2. Sequencing used peripheral blood. This receptor was identified in a man between 18 and 35 years old with COVID-19, enrolled during active disease. The CDR3 DNA reads as TGTGCCAGCAGCGGGACTAGCGGGAGCGGTAATGAGCAGTTCTTC. Its protein is CASSGTSGSGNEQFF.